The 12 T cell receptor beta chains presented below share a single source sample, sequenced in a study of tumor T cells in aggressive B-cell lymphoma. The protocol was immunoSEQ multiplex PCR, while the TCRdb copy is restricted to in-frame clones and leaves out a portion. The repertoire holds 7,000 to 9,500 clones, with about 85% as singletons. Sequencing was carried out using tumor tissue. These TCRs come from an adult with diffuse large B cell lymphoma.

The chain has TRBV12-5 and TRBJ1-2; 9 nucleotides match TRBD1. The CDR3 spans 16 residues. V lost 0 bases to trimming and J lost 2 bases; unmatched junction nucleotides: 4. Germline V gives CDR1 LGHNT, CDR2 FRNRAP. In nucleotides, the CDR3 is TGTGCTAGTGGTTTGGTGACAGGGGGAACCAACTATGGCTACACCTTC. Protein: CASGLVTGGTNYGYTF. Filled out from reference TRBV12-5 and TRBJ1-2, the complete variable domain reads DARVTQTPRHKVTEMGQEVTMRCQPILGHNTVFWYRQTMMQGLELLAYFRNRAPLDDSGMPKDRFSAEMPDATLATLKIQPSEPRDSAVYFCASGLVTGGTNYGYTFGSGTRLTVV.

In its sample, this clone was seen once. This chain connects TRBV7-9 to TRBJ1-4, with 7 bases identical to TRBD1. This CDR3 has 15 residues. From germline, CDR1 is SEHNR and CDR2 FQNEAQ (reference sequence). The junction had 4 bases not matched to a gene; V was cut back by 6 bases and J by 0 bases. The DNA for the CDR3 is TGTGCCAGCAGTTACCAGGGGGCAACTAATGAAAAACTGTTTTTT. Translation gives CASSYQGATNEKLFF.

The gene calls are TRBV28 and TRBJ2-3, with D tentatively TRBD2 (6 bases). CDR1 and CDR2 from the germline V gene are MDHEN and SYDVKM. CDR3 length: 16 amino acids. V lost 4 bases, J lost 0 bases, and 14 bases lay in between. CDR3 region: CASSSPVAGSTDTQYF. DNA for the CDR3: TGTGCCAGCAGTTCGCCAGTGGCGGGAAGCACAGATACGCAGTATTTT.

The CDR3 loop is CASSSQGNSPLHF. The CDR3 DNA is TGTGCCAGCAGTTCACAGGGAAATTCACCCCTCCACTTT. This chain links TRBV6-6 with TRBJ1-6; D perhaps matches TRBD1 (6 bases). This CDR3 is 13 amino acids long. In germline, CDR1 is MNHNY, CDR2 SVGAGI (reference sequence). V was trimmed by 4 bases and J by 7 bases, leaving 8 bases between them.

The rearrangement uses TRBV6-1 and TRBJ2-2; D uncertain. The CDR3 spans 13 residues. The V end was cut by 8 bases, the J end by 0 bases, with 7 bases between. Germline loops: CDR1 MNHNS, CDR2 SASEGT. For the CDR3, the DNA is TGTGCCAGCGCGGTCCCGAACACCGGGGAGCTGTTTTTT. Encoded protein: CASAVPNTGELFF.

On this clone: Distinct nucleotide sequences in the sample also encode this CDR3. The rearrangement uses TRBV30 and TRBJ1-1, with unresolved D. V shed 5 bases and J shed 1 base, with 8 bases lying between them. The CDR3 is made up of 12 amino acids. Germline loops: CDR1 GTSNPN, CDR2 SVGIG (reference sequence). Here the CDR3 reads CAWDTTNTEAFF. CDR3 in DNA: TGTGCCTGGGACACAACGAACACTGAAGCTTTCTTT.

The chain joins TRBV7-9 to TRBJ2-6, with 9 bases that match TRBD1. Per the germline V gene, CDR1 is SEHNR and CDR2 is FQNEAQ (reference sequence). The CDR3 length is 19 residues. V trimming: 2 bases; J trimming: 1 base; junction bases outside the gene matches: 9. CDR3 coding DNA: TGTGCCAGCAGCTTAAGGAAAGGGACAGGGCTTTCTGGGGCCAACGTCCTGACTTTC. This sequence encodes CASSLRKGTGLSGANVLTF. Variable domain in full (rest from reference TRBV7-9 and TRBJ2-6): DTGVSQNPRHKITKRGQNVTFRCDPISEHNRLYWYRQTLGQGPEFLTYFQNEAQLEKSRLLSDRFSAERPKGSFSTLEIQRTEQGDSAMYLCASSLRKGTGLSGANVLTFGAGSRLTVL.

This chain joins TRBV6-5 and TRBJ1-1; TRBD1 matches at 8 bases. Germline CDR1 and CDR2: MNHEY and SVGAGI. The CDR3 extends over 14 amino acids. With 2 bases clipped from V and 1 base from J, the junction kept 0 bases outside the gene matches. In DNA, the CDR3 is TGTGCCAGCAGTTACGGGACAGGGAACACTGAAGCTTTCTTT. Protein sequence: CASSYGTGNTEAFF.

This clone was seen only a few times. V is TRBV18 and J is TRBJ2-2; 7 positions agree with TRBD1. The V and J ends lost 6 bases and 5 bases, in that order; junction bases with no gene match: 15. CDR1 and CDR2 from the germline V gene are KGHSH and LQKENI. The CDR3 length is 17 residues. This CDR3 is CASSRNTGDSSTGELFF. CDR3 DNA sequence: TGTGCCAGCTCGCGTAATACTGGGGACAGCTCGACCGGGGAGCTGTTTTTT.

The chain has TRBV4-2 and TRBJ2-5, with 13 bases that match TRBD2. The CDR3 runs 18 residues. The ends lost 0 bases at V and 3 bases at J; junction bases unmatched: 7. Germline lookup yields CDR1 LGHNA and CDR2 YNFKEQ. CDR3 nucleotide sequence: TGTGCCAGCAGCCAAGAACTAGCGGGGGGGCCGGTAAAAGAGACCCAGTACTTC. Its protein product is CASSQELAGGPVKETQYF.

In DNA form, the CDR3 reads TGTGCTAGGGGTCTTATCGGGTCGGAGACCCAGTACTTC. Its protein is CARGLIGSETQYF. The chain uses TRBV12-5 and TRBJ2-5, with unresolved D. The CDR3 runs to 13 residues. Germline V gives CDR1 LGHNT, CDR2 FRNRAP. The V gene lost 9 bases and the J gene lost 5 bases, with 16 bases spanning the gap.

This clone occurred a few times. The chain combines TRBV7-2 with TRBJ2-1; 9 bases are a match to TRBD2. V shed 3 bases and J 8 bases; nucleotides not matched to a gene: 11. The V gene's germline CDR1 is SGHTA and CDR2 FQGNSA. The CDR3 is 16 residues long. CDR3 sequence (DNA): TGTGCCAGCAGCTTCAGGGGCGGGGGGGCCCTTGATGAGCAGTTCTTC. Protein: CASSFRGGGALDEQFF.